This T cell receptor (beta chain) was captured in a study of control samples from healthy donors and cancer patients. CDR1 SGHRS and CDR2 YFSETQ come from the germline V gene. The CDR3 extends over 15 amino acids. The germline V and J ends were trimmed by 0 bases and 6 bases, with 13 bases remaining between them. Sequenced by immunoSEQ multiplex PCR; TCRdb stores in-frame clones only, minus some. The data show over 75,000 clones, with around four fifths seen just once and approximately 20% held by the top ten. The receptor comes from a man aged 25-45 years in good health. What was sequenced was blood. The chain links TRBV5-1 to TRBJ1-5; no clear D gene. The CDR3 here is CASSLEAGGGQPQHF. Written as DNA, the CDR3 is TGCGCCAGCAGCTTGGAGGCGGGTGGAGGTCAGCCCCAGCATTTT.